The rows below give T cell receptor beta chains drawn from one sample of a study of patients and donors after allogeneic stem cell transplantation. MiXCR was run by TCRdb on the RT-PCR reads, yielding one entry per CDR3 protein. The table has about 87,000 distinct CDR3 sequences, roughly 4.9% seen once; the top ten hold 2.6%. Sequenced: blood, either unsorted or a sorted T cell fraction (not recorded which). The receptors come from a human donor who was either an allogeneic HSCT recipient or a stem cell or donor lymphocyte infusion donor (not recorded which). It is not recorded whose cells these are; they may come from a transplant donor. CDR3s include the opening cysteine and the closing phenylalanine or tryptophan. D genes are given only for firm matches. Only part of the rows carry a size: once, few, many, or a class if the clone is expanded.

V gene: TRBV12-3/TRBV12-4; clone size: many; J gene: TRBJ2-5; D gene: .; CDR3 protein: CASMRQGGETQYF; CDR3 DNA: TGTGCCAGCATGAGACAGGGAGGAGAGACCCAGTACTTC
V gene: TRBV5-4; clone size: .; J gene: TRBJ2-5; D gene: TRBD1; CDR3 protein: CASTPAPGGETQYF; CDR3 DNA: TGTGCCAGCACCCCAGCGCCAGGGGGTGAGACCCAGTACTTC
V gene: TRBV11-1; clone size: many; J gene: TRBJ1-6; D gene: .; CDR3 protein: CASSLAFLGSPLHF; CDR3 DNA: TGTGCCAGCAGCCTCGCGTTTTTGGGTTCACCCCTCCACTTT
V gene: TRBV11-2; clone size: many; J gene: TRBJ1-2; D gene: TRBD1; CDR3 protein: CASSLIRDSRKNYGYTF; CDR3 DNA: TGTGCCAGCAGCTTAATTCGGGACAGCAGGAAAAACTATGGCTACACCTTC
V gene: TRBV11-2; clone size: .; J gene: TRBJ2-7; D gene: TRBD2; CDR3 protein: CASSHPAGGPSSYEQYF; CDR3 DNA: TGTGCCAGCAGCCATCCAGCGGGGGGCCCAAGCTCCTACGAGCAGTACTTC
V gene: TRBV5-1; clone size: .; J gene: TRBJ1-3; D gene: .; CDR3 protein: CASSLDGSSGNTIYF; CDR3 DNA: TGCGCCAGCAGCCTGGACGGAAGCTCTGGAAACACCATATATTTT
V gene: TRBV20-1; clone size: few; J gene: TRBJ2-3; D gene: .; CDR3 protein: CSASGAFAAGSTDTQYF; CDR3 DNA: TGCAGTGCTAGTGGGGCTTTTGCCGCGGGAAGCACAGATACGCAGTATTTT
V gene: TRBV14; clone size: few; J gene: TRBJ2-6; D gene: .; CDR3 protein: CASSEEGNSGANVLTF; CDR3 DNA: TGTGCCAGCAGCGAGGAGGGGAACTCTGGGGCCAACGTCCTGACTTTC
V gene: TRBV28; clone size: many; J gene: TRBJ2-1; D gene: .; CDR3 protein: CASSQPGLLSYNEQFF; CDR3 DNA: TGTGCCAGCAGCCAACCCGGACTCCTCTCCTACAATGAGCAGTTCTTC
V gene: TRBV20-1; clone size: .; J gene: TRBJ2-3; D gene: .; CDR3 protein: CSAGPRGGFRTDTQYF; CDR3 DNA: TGCAGTGCTGGACCGAGAGGTGGCTTCCGAACTGATACGCAGTATTTT
V gene: TRBV5-6; clone size: .; J gene: TRBJ2-1; D gene: TRBD2; CDR3 protein: CASSFSGTSAYNEQFF; CDR3 DNA: TGTGCCAGCAGCTTCTCTGGGACTAGCGCCTACAATGAGCAGTTCTTC
V gene: TRBV27; clone size: many; J gene: TRBJ2-1; D gene: TRBD2; CDR3 protein: CASSPPTSGSVWEQFF; CDR3 DNA: TGTGCCAGCAGTCCCCCAACTAGCGGGAGTGTCTGGGAGCAGTTCTTC
V gene: TRBV7-9; clone size: few; J gene: TRBJ1-1; D gene: .; CDR3 protein: CASSLPQRNTEAFF; CDR3 DNA: TGTGCCAGCAGCTTACCCCAGAGGAACACTGAAGCTTTCTTT
V gene: TRBV15; clone size: many; J gene: TRBJ2-3; D gene: .; CDR3 protein: CATSRDAADTQYF; CDR3 DNA: TGTGCCACCAGCAGAGATGCAGCAGATACGCAGTATTTT
V gene: TRBV18; clone size: many; J gene: TRBJ1-4; D gene: .; CDR3 protein: CASSLRVLETNEKLFF; CDR3 DNA: TGTGCCAGCTCACTAAGGGTATTGGAGACTAATGAAAAACTGTTTTTT
V gene: TRBV18; clone size: many; J gene: TRBJ2-7; D gene: .; CDR3 protein: CASSPPVSYEQYF; CDR3 DNA: TGTGCCAGCTCACCACCGGTCTCCTACGAGCAGTACTTC
V gene: TRBV5-1; clone size: many; J gene: TRBJ2-5; D gene: TRBD2; CDR3 protein: CASGTRAAETQYF; CDR3 DNA: TGCGCCAGTGGGACTAGAGCAGCGGAGACCCAGTACTTC
V gene: TRBV20-1; clone size: many; J gene: TRBJ2-1; D gene: TRBD1; CDR3 protein: CSAFGGQGAPNEQFF; CDR3 DNA: TGCAGTGCTTTTGGCGGACAGGGGGCGCCGAATGAGCAGTTCTTC
V gene: TRBV10-3; clone size: many; J gene: TRBJ1-1; D gene: .; CDR3 protein: CAISESGANTEAFF; CDR3 DNA: TGTGCCATCAGTGAGTCCGGGGCGAACACTGAAGCTTTCTTT
V gene: TRBV24-1; clone size: many; J gene: TRBJ2-3; D gene: .; CDR3 protein: CATSDNTDGGDTQYF; CDR3 DNA: TGTGCCACCAGTGATAATACGGACGGGGGAGATACGCAGTATTTT
V gene: TRBV2; clone size: .; J gene: TRBJ1-2; D gene: .; CDR3 protein: CASSEQPNYGYTF; CDR3 DNA: TGTGCCAGCAGTGAACAGCCTAACTATGGCTACACCTTC
V gene: TRBV5-6; clone size: .; J gene: TRBJ2-5; D gene: .; CDR3 protein: CASSRDQRRETQYF; CDR3 DNA: TGTGCCAGCAGCAGGGACCAGCGGCGGGAGACCCAGTACTTC